This TCR beta chain was retrieved from a study of beta chain features in type 1 diabetes. Notes on the study in general: TCRB CDR3s from Type 1 diabetes patients were moderately but significantly shorter in all four CD4+ subsets.

Concerning this clone itself: Its matching antigen is unknown.

Between the trimmed V and J ends, which lost 1 base and 4 bases, there was a span of 15 bases. The CDR3 totals 15 residues. Looked up from germline, CDR1 is SGHDT and CDR2 is YYEEEE. Expressed TCRB transcripts were sequenced after all isolated RNA was converted to cDNA. Sequenced by immunoSEQ multiplex PCR; TCRdb stores in-frame clones only, minus some. Of roughly 100,000 clones in the sample, 28% were seen once. The V and J genes are TRBV5-6 and TRBJ2-7; tentatively, D is TRBD1 (5 bases). The sequence derives from a woman aged 18-29 years with type 1 diabetes. Input material: central memory CD4+ T cells from blood. The CDR3, as DNA: TGTGCCAGCAGCTTGCCCGGACATCAGGGTTACGAGCAGTACTTC. Translated: CASSLPGHQGYEQYF.